This T cell receptor (beta chain) was observed in a study of blood T cell repertoires in COVID-19. Study background: Both acute and convalescent COVID-19 samples were obtained from the United States, Italy and Spain. Nucleic acid was either cDNA or gDNA, and it came from T cells, B-cell-depleted T cells, or PBMCs.

As processed by the authors: Reference gene primer amplification gave estimated nucleated cell counts. TCRdb's table, derived via immunoSEQ multiplex PCR, lists solely in-frame clones and lacks some. V and J calls and clone size come straight from that table; D and trimming were deduced from the DNA. Of some 31,000 clones listed, 85% were seen once; the top ten hold approximately 14%. The germline V gene encodes CDR1 SGHTA and CDR2 FQGNSA. The length of the CDR3 is 16 residues. V lost 0 bases to trimming and J lost 3 bases, with 12 bases between them. This clone was seen a few times. This TCR was sampled from a human donor with acute or convalescent COVID-19. The donor label of this sample is uncertain. The sequencing sample was made of peripheral blood. The chain joins TRBV7-2 to TRBJ2-1, with D possibly being TRBD1 (5 bases). The CDR3 nucleotides are TGTGCCAGCAGCTTAGCAAACCAGGGTAACTACAATGAGCAGTTCTTC. Amino acid sequence: CASSLANQGNYNEQFF.